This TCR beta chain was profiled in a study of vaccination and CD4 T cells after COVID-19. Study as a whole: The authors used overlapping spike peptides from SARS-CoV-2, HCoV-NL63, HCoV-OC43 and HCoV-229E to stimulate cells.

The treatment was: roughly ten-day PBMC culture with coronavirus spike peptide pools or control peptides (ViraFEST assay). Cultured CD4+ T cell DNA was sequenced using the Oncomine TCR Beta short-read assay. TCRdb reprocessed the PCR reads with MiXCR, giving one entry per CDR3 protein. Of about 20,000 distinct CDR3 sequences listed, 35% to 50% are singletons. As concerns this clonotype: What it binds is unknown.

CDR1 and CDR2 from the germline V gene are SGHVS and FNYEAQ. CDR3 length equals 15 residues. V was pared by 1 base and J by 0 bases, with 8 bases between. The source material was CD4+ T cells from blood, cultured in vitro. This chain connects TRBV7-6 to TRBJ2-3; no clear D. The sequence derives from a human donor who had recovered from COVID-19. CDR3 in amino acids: CASSLGRRSTDTQYF. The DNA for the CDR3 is TGTGCCAGCAGCTTAGGCAGGAGAAGCACAGATACGCAGTATTTT.